This T cell receptor beta chain was found in a study of cytomegalovirus exposure and HLA in healthy donors. Study context: In an earlier analysis, 95 million to 140 million unique TCR beta sequences were found from approximately 170 million T cells.

A remark on this clone: Antigen: not known.

PCR used 60 Vbeta primers and 13 Jbeta primers. As handled by the study authors: In a later analysis, the count reached some 75 million unique TCR beta chains, with 9 million to 11 million shared. Data came from immunoSEQ multiplex PCR; TCRdb stores just in-frame clones and leaves some out. V and J calls and clone size are given by that table; D and trimming were obtained from the DNA. There are 60,000 to 80,000 clones in the sample; around 73% occur only once, and 2.5% to 3.5% lies in the top ten. Germline V gives CDR1 GTSNPN, CDR2 SVGIG (reference sequence). The ends lost 3 bases at V and 7 bases at J; junction bases unmatched: 8. The length of the CDR3 is 13 residues. Study-level points and caveats: Presence/absence analyses supposed approximately even sequencing depth among donors. Investigators reported 150 to 200 TCR beta chains as tied to cytomegalovirus.

This clonotype was obtained from a girl aged 5-17 years in good health and CMV-seropositive. The chain links TRBV30 to TRBJ1-1, with 7 bases aligning to TRBD1. Sequenced input: PBMCs. The CDR3 nucleotides read TGTGCCTGGAGAGGAGAGGGGGCCGGTGAAGCTTTCTTT. As protein: CAWRGEGAGEAFF.